This TCR beta chain was recovered during a study of blood T cell repertoires in COVID-19. Study details: Acute and convalescent COVID-19 samples came from the United States, Italy and Spain.

Original methodology: Scientists estimated how many nucleated cells there were by amplifying reference gene primers. The data were produced by immunoSEQ multiplex PCR, yet TCRdb's version contains in-frame clones alone and is incomplete. The DNA was the basis for D and trimming; V, J and clone size are from that table. The sample shows roughly 180,000 clones, around 94% of them seen only once. The receptor's source is a man in his thirties or forties with COVID-19, enrolled during active disease. Sequencing was done on a sample of peripheral blood.

In DNA, the CDR3 is TGTGCCAGCAGAAAACACAACGACGAGGGCACTGAAGCTTTCTTT. It codes for CASRKHNDEGTEAFF. This chain links TRBV7-9 with TRBJ1-1; D call uncertain. Deletions cut 6 bases from V and 4 bases from J, with 18 bases between. CDR1 is SEHNR and CDR2 is FQNEAQ in the germline V gene (reference sequence). This CDR3 has 15 amino acids.